This T cell receptor beta chain comes out of a study of blood T cells in healthy people across ages. For the second PCR, which ran for roughly 6 to 12 cycles, a sample-barcoded 5' primer and a J-beta primer mix were used. TCRdb fed the 5' RACE reads into MiXCR, producing one record per CDR3 protein. This table has roughly 1.7 million distinct CDR3 sequences, 30% to 40% appearing once. Regarding the study as a whole: Measured against age, TCR beta diversity per million T cells decreased in a roughly linear manner.

Per germline, CDR1 ENHRY and CDR2 SYGVKD. Unmatched junction bases numbered 11, after V lost 4 bases and J lost 11 bases. This CDR3 spans 15 amino acids. There are a few counts of this clonotype. Antigen unknown. Total RNA amounts of at least 6 micrograms were extracted per sample. This TCR was sampled from a woman aged 30 to 39 in good health. The material sequenced was blood. V usage is TRBV10-3 and J usage is TRBJ2-5, with 12 bases fitting TRBD1. The CDR3 DNA sequence: TGTGCCATCAGTGCGCCGGGACAGGGGGCTCGGGAGCAGTACTTC. This translates into CAISAPGQGAREQYF.